The 18 T cell receptor beta chains presented below share a single source sample, sequenced in a study of glioma-infiltrating T cells. TCR alpha and beta CDR3 regions were amplified from RNA using iRepertoire nested multiplex PCR. Each CDR3 protein gets one entry after TCRdb re-called the multiplex PCR reads with MiXCR. The sample has 170,000 or so distinct CDR3 sequences, roughly two fifths seen once. Material: glioma tissue, nonneoplastic brain tissue, or PBMCs (not recorded which). These receptors originate from a human donor with low-grade glioma or glioblastoma, undergoing nonglioma brain surgery, or in good health (not recorded which).

The V call is TRBV3-1, the J call TRBJ1-2, with 9 positions matching TRBD1. Unmatched junction bases numbered 6, after V lost 3 bases and J lost 10 bases. The CDR3 loop spans 13 amino acids. Germline CDR1 is LGHDT and CDR2 is YNNKEL (reference sequence). CDR3 coding DNA: TGTGCCAGCAGCCAGTGGACAGGGGAGAACTACACCTTC. Translated, it gives CASSQWTGENYTF.

This clonotype was seen more than once but under ten times. The chain is built from TRBV3-1 and TRBJ2-7; 10 positions agree with TRBD2. The CDR3 runs to 14 residues. V shed 4 bases, J shed 6 bases, and the junction held 6 bases outside the gene matches. Germline V gene data show CDR1 as LGHDT and CDR2 as YNNKEL (reference sequence). CDR3 sequence: CASSPEAGGSEQYF. CDR3 nucleotides: TGTGCCAGCAGCCCCGAAGCGGGAGGGTCCGAGCAGTACTTC.

This sequence joins TRBV30 and TRBJ1-1; D remains ambiguous. Germline CDR1 and CDR2: GTSNPN and SVGIG (reference sequence). The germline V and J ends were trimmed by 4 bases and 1 base, with 4 bases remaining between them. CDR3 length: 11 amino acids. The DNA for the CDR3 is TGTGCCTGGACCAAGAACACTGAAGCTTTCTTT. Translating it yields CAWTKNTEAFF.

This clonotype was seen a single time. An end of the junction differs from the germline gene, which may be a read error. V and J are TRBV6-2 or TRBV6-3 and TRBJ1-6, with D perhaps TRBD1 (5 bases). Germline CDR1 reads MNHEY; CDR2 reads SVGEGT. This CDR3 spans 14 amino acids. The CDR3 protein is CASSTGEGFPPLYF. DNA for the CDR3: TGTGCCAGCAGTACGGGGGAGGGTTTTCCACCCCTCTACTTT.

This clonotype was detected ten times or more. V usage is TRBV7-2 and J usage is TRBJ2-7; weak D call: TRBD2 (5 bases). There are 13 residues in the CDR3. V was trimmed by 5 bases and J by 3 bases, leaving 11 bases between them. CDR1 and CDR2 (germline): SGHTA, FQGNSA. The DNA for the CDR3 is TGTGCCAGCAGCCTCCTTCGGGACTACGAGCAGTACTTC. Translation: CASSLLRDYEQYF.

A remark on this clonotype: This clone may be a read error of a much larger clone one base away. The chain carries TRBV28 and TRBJ2-2, with 10 nucleotides matching TRBD2. CDR1 and CDR2 (germline): MDHEN, SYDVKM. V lost 11 bases and J lost 1; bases outside the gene matches: 4. This CDR3 contains 14 residues. The CDR3 nucleotides read TGTGCCGCACGGACTAGCGGGAACACCGGGGAGCTGTTTTTT. Translating gives CAARTSGNTGELFF.

For this clonotype: A much more abundant neighbour one base away suggests this may be a read error. The V and J genes are TRBV3-1 and TRBJ2-3; D not certain. The CDR3 has 15 amino acids. Trimming removed 0 bases from V and 3 bases from J, with 10 bases in between. CDR1 is LGHDT, CDR2 YNNKEL, per germline (reference sequence). The CDR3 bases are TGTGCCAGCAGCCAAGATGTCCGTAGAACAGATACGCAGTATTTT. Residues: CASSQDVRRTDTQYF.

This clonotype occurred many times. The rearrangement links TRBV6-1 to TRBJ2-7, with TRBD2 as a possible D gene (6 bases). CDR3 length: 11 amino acids. Germline loops: CDR1 MNHNS, CDR2 SASEGT. Here the CDR3 reads CDSEGLIKQYF. In DNA form, the CDR3 reads TGTGACTCAGAGGGACTCATAAAGCAGTACTTC.

This clonotype has at least ten counts. The chain joins TRBV19 to TRBJ2-3; TRBD2 agrees at 11 bases. Germline V gene sequence: CDR1 LNHDA, CDR2 SQIVND (reference sequence). J lost 3 bases, V lost 6 bases, and 2 bases had no gene match. This CDR3 spans 14 amino acids. CDR3 residues: CASRGLADTDTQYF. As DNA, the CDR3 is TGTGCCAGTAGGGGACTAGCGGATACAGATACGCAGTATTTT.

This clonotype was observed many times. This sequence joins TRBV28 and TRBJ1-1; D gene unclear. The V gene's germline CDR1 is MDHEN and CDR2 SYDVKM. Trimming cost V 4 bases and J 2 bases, with 8 bases left between them. The CDR3 spans 13 residues. In nucleotides, the CDR3 is TGTGCCAGCAGTTCCAAACCTAACACTGAAGCTTTCTTT. Residues: CASSSKPNTEAFF.

This clonotype was counted at least ten times. This sequence joins TRBV10-3 and TRBJ1-1, with D tentatively TRBD1 (5 bases). The germline gives CDR1 ENHRY, CDR2 SYGVKD. Trimming left V 5 bases short and J 7 bases short, with 14 bases between. The CDR3 totals 13 residues. The CDR3 DNA reads TGTGCCATCAGTAGGGCGGAGAGGGGTGAAGCTTTCTTT. Protein sequence: CAISRAERGEAFF.

This clonotype was seen a handful of times. As DNA, the CDR3 is TGTGCCAGCAGTTCGCCAGCCGGACAGGGAGGCAATGAGCAGTTCTTC. This sequence encodes CASSSPAGQGGNEQFF. V usage is TRBV28 and J usage is TRBJ2-1, with 8 nucleotides matching TRBD1. The germline CDR1 and CDR2 sequences are MDHEN and SYDVKM. The CDR3 is made up of 16 amino acids. V lost 4 bases, J lost 6 bases, and 11 bases stayed unmatched.

This clonotype appeared many times. The chain couples TRBV7-2 to TRBJ2-7; D might be TRBD1 or TRBD2, each matching 6 bases. The CDR3 runs 11 residues. From germline, CDR1 is SGHTA and CDR2 FQGNSA. Trimming took 6 bases from V and 6 from J, leaving 9 bases between them. The CDR3: CASSRGPEQYF. DNA of the CDR3: TGTGCCAGCAGTCGGGGGCCCGAGCAGTACTTC. Full variable domain (rest looked up from reference TRBV7-2 and TRBJ2-7): GAGVSQSPSNKVTEKGKDVELRCDPISGHTALYWYRQSLGQGLEFLIYFQGNSAPDKSGLPSDRFSAERTGGSVSTLTIQRTQQEDSAVYLCASSRGPEQYFGPGTRLTVT.

This chain joins TRBV7-6 and TRBJ2-7; D gene uncertain. The CDR3 sequence is 17 residues long. Germline V gene sequence: CDR1 SGHVS, CDR2 FNYEAQ. Trimming removed 4 bases from V and 6 bases from J, with 25 bases in between. CDR3 amino acids: CASSSRIGGSRRSEQYF. CDR3 nucleotides: TGTGCCAGCAGCTCACGGATCGGTGGGTCCCGGCGGTCCGAGCAGTACTTC.

Concerning this clonotype itself: A much larger clone sits a single nucleotide away, making a read error possible. The chain carries TRBV7-8 and TRBJ2-3, with 9 bases fitting TRBD2. This CDR3 has 16 amino acids. Germline-derived CDR1 and CDR2 are SGHVS and FQNEAQ. J was trimmed by 10 bases and V by 5 bases; bases with no gene match: 16. The CDR3 region is CASSPLGLADTLAQYF. The CDR3 DNA reads TGTGCCAGCAGCCCATTGGGACTAGCAGATACTTTAGCGCAGTATTTT.

This chain's CDR3 is CASLDSKSPLHF. CDR3 bases: TGTGCCAGCTTGGATTCCAAGTCACCCCTCCACTTT. The chain has TRBV6-1 and TRBJ1-6; D gene unclear. The CDR3 runs 12 residues. CDR1 and CDR2 (germline): MNHNS, SASEGT. Trimming pared 8 bases from V and 10 bases from J, leaving 12 bases between.

This chain joins TRBV9 and TRBJ2-1; tentatively, D is TRBD2 (7 bases). Germline CDR1 and CDR2: SGDLS and YYNGEE. V was trimmed by 3 bases and J by 5 bases, leaving 24 bases between them. This CDR3 is built from 18 residues. The CDR3 here is CASSGLQGGGSLDNEQFF. The CDR3 coding sequence is TGTGCCAGCAGCGGCCTACAGGGAGGCGGGAGCTTAGACAATGAGCAGTTCTTC.

About this clonotype itself: A junction end diverges from the germline sequence, so it may reflect a read error. The chain joins TRBV6-1 to TRBJ2-7; D assignment may be TRBD1 or TRBD2 (5 bases each). CDR1 and CDR2 from the germline V gene are MNHNS and SASEGT. This CDR3 has 12 amino acids. The CDR3 bases are TGTGCCAGCAGCCGCACATGGGACGATCAGTACTTC. As protein: CASSRTWDDQYF.